One and the same sample provided the 24 T cell receptor beta chains below, sequenced in a study of T cell responses to AZD1222 COVID-19 vaccine. Profiled with immunoSEQ multiplex PCR; TCRdb holds only in-frame clones, not every one. Of some 150,000 clones listed, roughly 86% were seen once; the top ten hold 5% to 6%. The sample was peripheral blood, taken 28 days after the second AZD1222 dose. Receptors originate from an adult who received the AZD1222 COVID-19 vaccine.

The rearrangement joins TRBV6-6 to TRBJ1-2; maybe TRBD1 (6 bases). Germline-derived CDR1 and CDR2 are MNHNY and SVGAGI (reference sequence). Between the trimmed V and J ends, which lost 8 bases and 4 bases, there was a span of 17 bases. This CDR3 has 14 amino acids. CDR3 loop: CASVSGALLYGYTF. CDR3 sequence (DNA): TGTGCCAGCGTTTCAGGGGCGCTCCTCTATGGCTACACCTTC.

CDR3 protein: CASSANAGTGSNYGYTF. The CDR3 coding sequence is TGCGCCAGCAGCGCGAACGCCGGGACAGGGTCGAACTATGGCTACACCTTC. The chain employs TRBV5-1 and TRBJ1-2, with 9 bases matching TRBD1. In germline, CDR1 is SGHRS, CDR2 YFSETQ. The CDR3 is 17 amino acids. J lost 2 bases, V lost 4 bases, and 12 bases had no gene match.

The rearrangement joins TRBV6-5 to TRBJ1-5; D ambiguous. The germline V gene has CDR1 MNHEY and CDR2 SVGAGI. CDR3 length: 15 residues. V was clipped by 6 bases and J by 2 bases, with 14 bases between them. Written as DNA, the CDR3 is TGTGCCAGCAGGGCCGTCTTAAACGGCAATCAGCCCCAGCATTTT. Protein product: CASRAVLNGNQPQHF.

The chain combines TRBV30 with TRBJ2-3; 12 bases fit TRBD2. The germline CDR1 and CDR2 sequences are GTSNPN and SVGIG (reference sequence). This CDR3 region has 16 residues. V was pared by 4 bases and J by 2 bases, with 7 bases of the junction left unmatched. CDR3 sequence reads: CAWIPWTSGDTDTQYF. DNA for the CDR3: TGTGCCTGGATTCCTTGGACTAGCGGGGACACAGATACGCAGTATTTT.

Turning to this clone: Other DNA sequences in the sample encode the same CDR3. The chain uses TRBV7-2 and TRBJ1-2; D might be TRBD1 (5 bases). V was trimmed by 5 bases and J by 5 bases, leaving 9 bases between them. From germline, CDR1 is SGHTA and CDR2 FQGNSA. The CDR3 covers 12 residues. The CDR3 loop is CASSLDSYGYTF. CDR3 sequence (DNA): TGTGCCAGCAGCCTAGACAGTTATGGCTACACCTTC.

The V gene is TRBV6-5, the J gene TRBJ2-1; possibly TRBD1 for D (6 bases). Germline CDR1 reads MNHEY; CDR2 reads SVGAGI. There are 15 residues in the CDR3. Trimming shortened V by 7 bases and J by 4 bases, and 17 bases separated the two germline ends. CDR3 sequence (DNA): TGTGCCAGCACCCAAAACGTAGGGGGTTACAATGAGCAGTTCTTC. Protein product: CASTQNVGGYNEQFF.

This clone was counted a single time. This chain's CDR3 is CASSFLSQGHEQFF. The CDR3, as DNA: TGTGCCAGCAGCTTCCTTTCACAGGGGCATGAGCAGTTCTTC. The rearrangement uses TRBV7-9 and TRBJ2-1, with 7 bases lining up with TRBD1. After removal of 3 bases from V and 8 bases from J, the junction contained 7 bases not matched to a gene. From germline, CDR1 is SEHNR and CDR2 FQNEAQ (reference sequence). The CDR3 contains 14 residues.

The chain employs TRBV2 and TRBJ1-2; possible D gene TRBD1, 5 bases. This CDR3 spans 13 amino acids. Per the germline V gene, CDR1 is SNHLY and CDR2 is FYNNEI. Trimming took off 7 bases at V and 0 bases at J, with 9 bases between the two ends. The CDR3: CASTGTANYGYTF. CDR3 nucleotides: TGTGCCAGCACCGGGACGGCTAACTATGGCTACACCTTC.

The V gene is TRBV6-6, the J gene TRBJ1-1; D uncertain. The V end lost 2 bases, the J end lost 0 bases, and 7 bases lay between the germline ends. The CDR3 is 14 amino acids. Germline CDR1 and CDR2: MNHNY and SVGAGI (reference sequence). CDR3 region: CASSYQEVNTEAFF. The CDR3 DNA is TGTGCCAGCAGTTACCAGGAGGTGAACACTGAAGCTTTCTTT.

The V and J genes are TRBV4-1 and TRBJ1-1; D is undetermined. Germline CDR1 is MGHRA and CDR2 is YSYEKL. The CDR3 spans 15 residues. V was trimmed by 1 base and J by 5 bases, leaving 14 bases between them. CDR3 region: CASSQVPTVGTEAFF. CDR3 sequence (DNA): TGCGCCAGCAGCCAAGTCCCGACGGTCGGGACTGAAGCTTTCTTT.

This chain links TRBV28 with TRBJ2-7; a possible D gene is TRBD2 (6 bases). Trimming removed 5 bases from V and 2 bases from J, with 19 bases in between. The germline CDR1 and CDR2 sequences are MDHEN and SYDVKM. This CDR3 spans 16 amino acids. The CDR3 reads CASSPTGVAGPYEQYF. The CDR3 DNA reads TGTGCCAGCAGTCCGACGGGGGTTGCTGGTCCCTACGAGCAGTACTTC.

This clone was detected once. V gene TRBV5-4 combines with J gene TRBJ2-3, with D tentatively TRBD2 (6 bases). V was trimmed by 5 bases and J by 3 bases, leaving 7 bases between them. Germline V lookup: CDR1 SGHNT, CDR2 YYREEE (reference sequence). CDR3 length equals 12 residues. CDR3 amino acids: CASSGGTDTQYF. The CDR3 DNA reads as TGTGCCAGCAGTGGGGGGACAGATACGCAGTATTTT.

This rearrangement joins TRBV5-4 to TRBJ2-5, with 12 bases fitting TRBD2. The J segment lost 3 bases and the V segment lost 2 bases, leaving 5 bases of the junction unmatched. This CDR3 contains 16 residues. CDR1 and CDR2 (germline): SGHNT, YYREEE (reference sequence). CDR3: CASSLGTSGPKETQYF. The CDR3 DNA is TGTGCCAGCAGCTTAGGGACTAGCGGGCCTAAAGAGACCCAGTACTTC.

This clone occurred a few times. This chain joins TRBV2 and TRBJ1-5; D gene ambiguous. Germline assignment: CDR1 SNHLY and CDR2 FYNNEI. This CDR3 has 14 amino acids. V was cut by 7 bases and J by 6 bases, with 16 bases left in between. The CDR3 DNA sequence: TGTGCCAGCAACCTAGGAGGCTCCGGTCAGCCCCAGCATTTT. Residues: CASNLGGSGQPQHF. Filled out from reference TRBV2 and TRBJ1-5, the complete variable domain reads EPEVTQTPSHQVTQMGQEVILRCVPISNHLYFYWYRQILGQKVEFLVSFYNNEISEKSEIFDDQFSVERPDGSNFTLKIRSTKLEDSAMYFCASNLGGSGQPQHFGDGTRLSIL.

The J gene is TRBJ2-1, the V gene TRBV5-1; tentatively, D is TRBD2 (6 bases). CDR3 length: 16 amino acids. Germline lookup yields CDR1 SGHRS and CDR2 YFSETQ. V lost 4 bases, J lost 0 bases, and 14 bases lay in between. CDR3 DNA sequence: TGCGCCAGCAGCAGGAGGGTAGCGGCCTCCTACAATGAGCAGTTCTTC. This codes for CASSRRVAASYNEQFF.

The chain couples TRBV7-7 to TRBJ1-3, with 9 bases fitting TRBD1. The CDR3 runs 15 residues. V was pared by 4 bases and J by 4 bases, with 5 bases of the junction left unmatched. CDR1 and CDR2 from the germline V gene are SSHAT and FNYEAQ (reference sequence). CDR3 DNA: TGTGCCAGCAGCTCGGGACAGGGAACAGGAAACACCATATATTTT. It translates to CASSSGQGTGNTIYF.

This sequence joins TRBV28 and TRBJ2-3, with 9 bases aligning to TRBD2. J gave up 3 bases and V 3 bases, and 7 bases lay outside the gene matches. Germline V gives CDR1 MDHEN, CDR2 SYDVKM. The CDR3 is 16 residues long. The CDR3 loop is CASSFSLAGSTDTQYF. CDR3 DNA: TGTGCCAGCAGTTTTTCCCTAGCGGGGAGTACAGATACGCAGTATTTT.

This chain uses TRBV5-4 with TRBJ2-1; perhaps TRBD2 as D (6 bases). The ends were cut back, 5 bases at V and 6 bases at J, with 18 bases in the middle. The length of the CDR3 is 15 residues. Germline CDR1 SGHNT, CDR2 YYREEE (reference sequence). In DNA, the CDR3 is TGTGCCAGCAGTGGGGGTTGGGGGGATATCAATGAGCAGTTCTTC. It is translated as CASSGGWGDINEQFF.

The CDR3 DNA is TGTGCCAGCAGTCGACAGGGCGGTGGTCAGCCCCAGCATTTT. This codes for CASSRQGGGQPQHF. This chain uses TRBV2 with TRBJ1-5; TRBD1 agrees at 7 bases. The germline CDR1 and CDR2 sequences are SNHLY and FYNNEI. V trimming: 5 bases; J trimming: 6 bases; junction bases outside the gene matches: 7. The CDR3 totals 14 residues.

The rearrangement joins TRBV5-4 to TRBJ2-7, with a tentative D call TRBD1 (7 bases). CDR3 size: 14 residues. Trimming shortened V by 3 bases and J by 0 bases, and 10 bases separated the two germline ends. Germline CDR1 SGHNT, CDR2 YYREEE (reference sequence). The CDR3 DNA reads as TGTGCCAGCAGCTGGGGGGACAGCTCCTACGAGCAGTACTTC. Amino acids: CASSWGDSSYEQYF.

The chain's CDR3 is CASSHSGTLYYGYTF. Here the CDR3 DNA reads TGTGCCAGCAGCCACTCCGGGACCCTATACTATGGCTACACCTTC. This chain links TRBV7-6 with TRBJ1-2, with D perhaps matching TRBD1 (5 bases). This CDR3 is 15 amino acids long. Deletions cut 5 bases from V and 3 bases from J, with 16 bases between. CDR1 is SGHVS and CDR2 is FNYEAQ in the germline V gene.

V gene TRBV12-3 or TRBV12-4 combines with J gene TRBJ2-7, with D hard to call. This CDR3 is 12 amino acids long. The ends were cut back, 6 bases at V and 3 bases at J, with 9 bases in the middle. CDR3 protein: CASSLTGYEQYF. In nucleotides, the CDR3 is TGTGCCAGCAGCCTGACCGGCTACGAGCAGTACTTC.

This clone was counted a single time. V usage is TRBV2 and J usage is TRBJ1-3; D unresolved. V was cut by 4 bases and J by 4 bases, with 8 bases left in between. The CDR3 is 13 amino acids. Germline assignment: CDR1 SNHLY and CDR2 FYNNEI. The CDR3 loop is CASSVLGGNTIYF. DNA of the CDR3: TGTGCCAGCAGTGTCCTCGGGGGAAACACCATATATTTT.

The chain has TRBV5-1 and TRBJ2-1; 11 bases align to TRBD2. The CDR3 length is 14 residues. Germline V gene sequence: CDR1 SGHRS, CDR2 YFSETQ. V gave up 5 bases and J gave up 6 bases; unmatched junction bases: 4. Here the CDR3 DNA reads TGCGCCAGCAGGGGGACTAGCGGCGCCAATGAGCAGTTCTTC. Translated: CASRGTSGANEQFF.